This TCR beta chain was recorded in a study of T-cell reconstitution after alpha-beta-depleted transplantation in children (dated by TCRdb to about 2016). Regarding the complete study: The study quantitatively tracked T-cell immune reconstitution after TCRalphabeta/CD19-depleted allogeneic hematopoietic cell transplantation in children using TCR repertoire profiling.

Taken from cysteine to phenylalanine, the CDR3 has 15 residues. This entry keeps only the CDR3 DNA: 45 bases, framed from base 1. Library preparation was by PCR. The sequencer was an Illumina HiSeq 2500. TCR libraries were prepared with molecular barcoding, using unique molecular identifiers to normalize TCRbeta repertoire quantification. The raw public reads went through TCRdb reprocessing: fastp at Q25, MiXCR clone calling, in-frame beta chains kept. When rows share a CDR3 protein, they turn into one entry using the most common DNA and genes. This sample gives more than 40,000 distinct CDR3 sequences in total; around a tenth of them show up just once. Approximately 30% of the sample is held by the ten biggest clonotypes. In light of the paper, this sample's time point label describes: day 60 (about 2 months) after transplantation. In light of the paper, this sample's treatment or condition label describes: allogeneic hematopoietic cell transplantation with graft depleted of TCRalphabeta T cells and CD19 B cells. The children who served as transplant recipients had been given grafts of TCRalphabeta/CD19-depleted allogeneic hematopoietic cells.

Summary of the overall study and its limitations: In some patients, the high TCRbeta diversity seen at day 60 was put down to recipient T cells and intrathymic progenitors that had survived conditioning. Over subsequent months, a decline in hyperexpanded clone frequencies was noted, and after one year, T-cell counts and TCRbeta diversity were mostly ascribed to newly produced T cells. Apparently early alphabetaT-cell count recovery about two months after transplant reportedly relied on only several hundred rapidly expanded clones derived from non-depleted graft cells.

Turning to this clonotype: Its antigen has not been determined. A much larger clone sits a single nucleotide away, making a read error possible.

This clonotype was obtained from a male patient aged 2-10 years who had a stem cell transplant for chronic granulomatous disease, so the T cells may come from the graft donor. The sequencing used PBMCs, mostly from graft donor cells, collected 60 days after TCRalphabeta/CD19-depleted stem cell transplant. The V and J segments used are TRBV12-3 or TRBV12-4 and TRBJ2-2, with the identity of the D gene unclear. The nucleotide sequence is given as TGTGCCGGCAGTCCACAAAACACGAACACCGGGGAGCTGTTTTTT. It codes for CAGSPQNTNTGELFF.